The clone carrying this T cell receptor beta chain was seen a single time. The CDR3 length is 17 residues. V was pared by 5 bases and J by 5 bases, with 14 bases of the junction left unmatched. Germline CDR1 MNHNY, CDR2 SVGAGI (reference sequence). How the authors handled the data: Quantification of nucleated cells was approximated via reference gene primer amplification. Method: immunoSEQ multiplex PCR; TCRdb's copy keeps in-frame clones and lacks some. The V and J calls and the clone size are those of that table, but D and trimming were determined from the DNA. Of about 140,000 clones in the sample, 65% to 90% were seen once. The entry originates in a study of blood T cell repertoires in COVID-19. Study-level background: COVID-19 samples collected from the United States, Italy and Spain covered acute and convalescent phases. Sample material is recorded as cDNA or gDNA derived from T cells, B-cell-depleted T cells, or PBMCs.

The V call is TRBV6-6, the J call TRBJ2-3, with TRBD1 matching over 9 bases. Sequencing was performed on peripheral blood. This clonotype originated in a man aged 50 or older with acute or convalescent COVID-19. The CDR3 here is CASSQFDRGGTGDTQYF. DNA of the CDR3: TGTGCCAGCAGTCAATTTGACAGGGGGGGCACGGGAGATACGCAGTATTTT.